The entry below gives a single T cell receptor beta chain sequence along with its context. These data are taken from a study of CD8 T cells in Susac syndrome. Random hexamers were used to reverse transcribe 0.5 to 1 ug of RNA. TCRdb itself ran the immunoSEQ multiplex PCR reads through MiXCR, one entry per CDR3 protein. The table includes 150,000 to 200,000 distinct CDR3 sequences, around 94% detected once. Trimming took 0 bases from V and 5 from J, leaving 8 bases between them. The germline CDR1 and CDR2 sequences are LNHNV and YYDKDF (reference sequence). This CDR3 is 14 amino acids long. The rearrangement joins TRBV15 to TRBJ1-5; D ambiguous. What was sequenced was CD4+ T cells from PBMCs. The source of this sequence is a human donor in good health. The CDR3 DNA is TGTGCCACCAGCAGAGATCGGGCGTATCAGCCCCAGCATTTT. Protein: CATSRDRAYQPQHF.